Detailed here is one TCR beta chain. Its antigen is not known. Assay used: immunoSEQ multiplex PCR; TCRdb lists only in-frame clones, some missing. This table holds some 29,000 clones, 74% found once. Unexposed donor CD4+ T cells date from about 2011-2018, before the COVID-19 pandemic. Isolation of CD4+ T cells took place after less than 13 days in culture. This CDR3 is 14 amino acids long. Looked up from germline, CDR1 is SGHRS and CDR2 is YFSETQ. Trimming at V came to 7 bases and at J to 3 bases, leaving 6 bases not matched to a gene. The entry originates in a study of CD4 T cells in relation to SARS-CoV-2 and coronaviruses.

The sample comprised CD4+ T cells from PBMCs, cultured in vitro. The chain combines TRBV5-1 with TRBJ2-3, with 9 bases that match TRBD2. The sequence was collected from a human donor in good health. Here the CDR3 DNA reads TGCGCCAGCCGTCAAGCGGGGGGAACAGATACGCAGTATTTT. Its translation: CASRQAGGTDTQYF.